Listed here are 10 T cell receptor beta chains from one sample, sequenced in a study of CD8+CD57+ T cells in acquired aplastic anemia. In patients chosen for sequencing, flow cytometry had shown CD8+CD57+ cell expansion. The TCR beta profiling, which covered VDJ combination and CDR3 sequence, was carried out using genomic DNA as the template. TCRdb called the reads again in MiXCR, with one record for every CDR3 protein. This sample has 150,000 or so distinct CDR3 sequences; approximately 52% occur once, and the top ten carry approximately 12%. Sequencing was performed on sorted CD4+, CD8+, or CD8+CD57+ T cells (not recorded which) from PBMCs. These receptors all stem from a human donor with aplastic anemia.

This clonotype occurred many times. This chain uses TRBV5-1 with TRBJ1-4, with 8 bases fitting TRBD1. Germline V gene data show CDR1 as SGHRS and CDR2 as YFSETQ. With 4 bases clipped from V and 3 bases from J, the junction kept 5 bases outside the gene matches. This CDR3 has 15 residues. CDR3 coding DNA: TGCGCCAGCAGCCCAGGACAGGGTTCTAATGAAAAACTGTTTTTT. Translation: CASSPGQGSNEKLFF.

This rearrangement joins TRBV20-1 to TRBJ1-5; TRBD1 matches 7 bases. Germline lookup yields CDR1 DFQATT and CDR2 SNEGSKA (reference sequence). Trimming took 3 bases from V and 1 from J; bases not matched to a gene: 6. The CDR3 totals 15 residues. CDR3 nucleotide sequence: TGCAGTGCTAGGGAGGGACAGAGGAGCAATCAGCCCCAGCATTTT. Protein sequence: CSAREGQRSNQPQHF.

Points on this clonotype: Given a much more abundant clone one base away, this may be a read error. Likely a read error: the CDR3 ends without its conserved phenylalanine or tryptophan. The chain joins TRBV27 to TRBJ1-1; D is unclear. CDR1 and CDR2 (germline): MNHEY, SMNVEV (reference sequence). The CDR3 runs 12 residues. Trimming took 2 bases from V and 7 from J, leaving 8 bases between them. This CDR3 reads CASSLGGREAFS. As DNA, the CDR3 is TGTGCCAGCAGTTTAGGAGGCCGTGAAGCTTTCTCT.

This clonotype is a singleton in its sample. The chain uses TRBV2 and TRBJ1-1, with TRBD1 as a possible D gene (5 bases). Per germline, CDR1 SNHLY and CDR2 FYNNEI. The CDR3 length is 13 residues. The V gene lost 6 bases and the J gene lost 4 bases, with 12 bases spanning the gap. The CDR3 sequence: CASRKGSATEAFF. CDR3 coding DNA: TGTGCCAGCAGGAAGGGGTCGGCCACTGAAGCTTTCTTT.

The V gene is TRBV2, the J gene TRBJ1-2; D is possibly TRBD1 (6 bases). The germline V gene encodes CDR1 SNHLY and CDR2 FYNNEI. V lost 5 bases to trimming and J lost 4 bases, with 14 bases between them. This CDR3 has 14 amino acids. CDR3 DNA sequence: TGTGCCAGCAGTCCTCAAGAGACAGGCTATGGCTACACCTTC. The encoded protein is CASSPQETGYGYTF.

The DNA of the CDR3 is TGCGCCATCCTTAGCGGGGGGGCCGTTAACAATGAGCAGTTCTTC. Amino acids: CAILSGGAVNNEQFF. The chain employs TRBV10-1 and TRBJ2-1, with 11 bases identical to TRBD2. The V segment lost 10 bases and the J segment 5 bases; nucleotides outside the gene matches: 10. This CDR3 is 15 amino acids long. Germline loops: CDR1 WNHNN, CDR2 SYGVQD (reference sequence).

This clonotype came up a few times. The DNA of the CDR3 is TGCGCCATCAACAGGGAGAGCACTGAAGCTTTCTTT. Encoded protein: CAINRESTEAFF. V usage is TRBV10-1 and J usage is TRBJ1-1, with D possibly matching TRBD1 (6 bases). The germline V and J ends were trimmed by 10 bases and 4 bases, with 13 bases remaining between them. The CDR3 loop spans 12 amino acids. CDR1 and CDR2 from the germline V gene are WNHNN and SYGVQD (reference sequence).

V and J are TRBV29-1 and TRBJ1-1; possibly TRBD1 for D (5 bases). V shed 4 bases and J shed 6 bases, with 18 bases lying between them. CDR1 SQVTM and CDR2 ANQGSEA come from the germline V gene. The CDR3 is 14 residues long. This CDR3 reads CSVVRWGGRPEAFF. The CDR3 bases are TGCAGCGTTGTGAGATGGGGGGGAAGGCCTGAAGCTTTCTTT.

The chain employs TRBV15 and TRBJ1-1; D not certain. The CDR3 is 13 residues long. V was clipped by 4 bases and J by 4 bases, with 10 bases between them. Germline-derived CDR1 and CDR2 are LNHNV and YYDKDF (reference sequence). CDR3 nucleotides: TGTGCCACCAGCATCTACACGGGCACTGAAGCTTTCTTT. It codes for CATSIYTGTEAFF.

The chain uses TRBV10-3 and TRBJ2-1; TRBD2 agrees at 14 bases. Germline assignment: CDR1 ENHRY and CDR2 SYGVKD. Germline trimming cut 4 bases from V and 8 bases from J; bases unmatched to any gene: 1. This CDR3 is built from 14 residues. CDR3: CAISGLAGGDEQFF. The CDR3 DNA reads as TGTGCCATCAGTGGACTAGCGGGGGGGGATGAGCAGTTCTTC.